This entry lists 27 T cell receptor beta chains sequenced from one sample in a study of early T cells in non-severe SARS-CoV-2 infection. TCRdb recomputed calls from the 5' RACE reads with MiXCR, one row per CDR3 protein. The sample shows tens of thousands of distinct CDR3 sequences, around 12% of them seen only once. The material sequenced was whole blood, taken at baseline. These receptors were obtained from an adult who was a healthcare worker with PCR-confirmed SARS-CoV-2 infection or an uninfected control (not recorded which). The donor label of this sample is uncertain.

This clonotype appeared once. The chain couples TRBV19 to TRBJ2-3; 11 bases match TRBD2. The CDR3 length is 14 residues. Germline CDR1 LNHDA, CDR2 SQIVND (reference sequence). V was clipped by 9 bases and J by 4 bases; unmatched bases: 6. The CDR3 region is CASALAGGADTQYF. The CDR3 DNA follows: TGTGCCAGCGCGTTAGCGGGGGGGGCAGATACGCAGTATTTT.

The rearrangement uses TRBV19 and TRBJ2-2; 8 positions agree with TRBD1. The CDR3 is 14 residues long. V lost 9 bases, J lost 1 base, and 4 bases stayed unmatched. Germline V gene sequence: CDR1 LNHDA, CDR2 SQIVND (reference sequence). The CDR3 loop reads CASRTGLNTGELFF. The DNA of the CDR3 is TGTGCCAGCAGGACAGGGCTGAACACCGGGGAGCTGTTTTTT. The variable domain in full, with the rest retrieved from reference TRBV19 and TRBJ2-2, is DGGITQSPKYLFRKEGQNVTLSCEQNLNHDAMYWYRQDPGQGLRLIYYSQIVNDFQKGDIAEGYSVSREKKESFPLTVTSAQKNPTAFYLCASRTGLNTGELFFGEGSRLTVL.

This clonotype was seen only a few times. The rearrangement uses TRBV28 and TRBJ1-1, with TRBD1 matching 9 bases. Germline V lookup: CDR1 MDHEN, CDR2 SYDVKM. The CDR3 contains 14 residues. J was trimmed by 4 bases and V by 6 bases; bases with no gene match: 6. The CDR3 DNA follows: TGTGCCAGCAGCCGGGACAGGGACCCCACTGAAGCTTTCTTT. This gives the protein CASSRDRDPTEAFF.

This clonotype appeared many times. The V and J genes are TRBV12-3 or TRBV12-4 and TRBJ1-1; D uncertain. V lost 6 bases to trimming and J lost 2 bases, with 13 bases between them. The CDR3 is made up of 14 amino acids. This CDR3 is CASSKSTGNTEAFF. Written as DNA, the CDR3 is TGTGCCAGCAGCAAATCGACGGGAAACACTGAAGCTTTCTTT.

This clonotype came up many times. The CDR3 DNA reads TGTGCCAGCAGGGGACGGAATGAAAAACTGTTTTTT. Residues: CASRGRNEKLFF. V is TRBV12-3 or TRBV12-4 and J is TRBJ1-4, with D possibly being TRBD1 (5 bases). The CDR3 has 12 amino acids. V dropped 6 bases and J dropped 5 bases, with 7 bases sitting between them.

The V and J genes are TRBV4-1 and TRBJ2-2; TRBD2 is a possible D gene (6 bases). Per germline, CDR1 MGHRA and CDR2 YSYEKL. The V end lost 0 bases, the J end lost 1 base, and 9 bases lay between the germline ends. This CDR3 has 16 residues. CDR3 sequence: CASSQEAGRNTGELFF. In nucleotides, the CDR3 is TGCGCCAGCAGCCAAGAGGCCGGGAGGAACACCGGGGAGCTGTTTTTT.

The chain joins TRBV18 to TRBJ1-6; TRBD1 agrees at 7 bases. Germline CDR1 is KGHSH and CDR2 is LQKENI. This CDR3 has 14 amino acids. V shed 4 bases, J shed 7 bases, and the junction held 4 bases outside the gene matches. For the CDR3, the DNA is TGTGCCAGCTCACTTGACAGGGTGAATTCACCCCTCCACTTT. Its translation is CASSLDRVNSPLHF.

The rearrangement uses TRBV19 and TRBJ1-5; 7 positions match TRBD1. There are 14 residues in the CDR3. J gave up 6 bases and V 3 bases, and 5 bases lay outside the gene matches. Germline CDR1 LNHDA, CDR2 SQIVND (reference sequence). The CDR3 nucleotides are TGTGCCAGTAGTATTCTACAGGGGCGTCAGCCCCAGCATTTT. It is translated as CASSILQGRQPQHF. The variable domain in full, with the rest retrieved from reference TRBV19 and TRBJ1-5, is DGGITQSPKYLFRKEGQNVTLSCEQNLNHDAMYWYRQDPGQGLRLIYYSQIVNDFQKGDIAEGYSVSREKKESFPLTVTSAQKNPTAFYLCASSILQGRQPQHFGDGTRLSIL.

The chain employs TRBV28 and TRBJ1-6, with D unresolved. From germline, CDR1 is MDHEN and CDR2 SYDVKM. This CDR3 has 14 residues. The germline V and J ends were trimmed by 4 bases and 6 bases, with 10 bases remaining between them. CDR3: CASSWTTTNSPLHF. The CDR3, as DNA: TGTGCCAGCAGTTGGACCACCACTAATTCACCCCTCCACTTT.

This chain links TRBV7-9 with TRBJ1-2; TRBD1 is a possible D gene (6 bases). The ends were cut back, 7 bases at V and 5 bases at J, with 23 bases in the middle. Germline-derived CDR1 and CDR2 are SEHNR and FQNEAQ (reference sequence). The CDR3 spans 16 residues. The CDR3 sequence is CASTNPGTGTTYGYTF. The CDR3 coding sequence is TGTGCCAGCACTAATCCTGGGACCGGGACAACTTATGGCTACACCTTC.

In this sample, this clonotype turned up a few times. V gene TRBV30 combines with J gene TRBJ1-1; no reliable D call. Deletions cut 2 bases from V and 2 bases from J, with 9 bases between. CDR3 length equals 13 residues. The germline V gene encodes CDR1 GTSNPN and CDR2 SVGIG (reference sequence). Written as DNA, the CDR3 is TGTGCCTGGAGTCCGAGGTTTAACACTGAAGCTTTCTTT. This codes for CAWSPRFNTEAFF.

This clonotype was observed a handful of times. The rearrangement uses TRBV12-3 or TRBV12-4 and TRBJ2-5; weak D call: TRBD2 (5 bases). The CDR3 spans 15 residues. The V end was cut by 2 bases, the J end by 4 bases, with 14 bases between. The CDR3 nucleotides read TGTGCCAGCAGTTTACCTTTCGAGGGAAGAGAGACCCAGTACTTC. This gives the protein CASSLPFEGRETQYF.

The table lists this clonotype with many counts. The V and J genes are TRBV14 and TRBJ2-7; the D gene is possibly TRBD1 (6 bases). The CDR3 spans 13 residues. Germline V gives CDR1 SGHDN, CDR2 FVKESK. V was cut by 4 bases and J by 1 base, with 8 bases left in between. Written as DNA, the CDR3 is TGTGCCAGCAGCCTTGGACAGTCCTACGAGCAGTACGTC. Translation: CASSLGQSYEQYV.

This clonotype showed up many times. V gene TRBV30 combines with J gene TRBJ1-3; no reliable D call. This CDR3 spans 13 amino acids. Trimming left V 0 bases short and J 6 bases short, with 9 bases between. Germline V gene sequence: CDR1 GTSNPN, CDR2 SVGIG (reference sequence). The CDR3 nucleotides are TGTGCCTGGAGTGTACTTGGAGAAAACACCATATATTTT. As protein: CAWSVLGENTIYF. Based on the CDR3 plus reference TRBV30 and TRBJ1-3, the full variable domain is SQTIHQWPATLVQPVGSPLSLECTVEGTSNPNLYWYRQAAGRGLQLLFYSVGIGQISSEVPQNLSASRPQDRQFILSSKKLLLSDSGFYLCAWSVLGENTIYFGEGSWLTVV.

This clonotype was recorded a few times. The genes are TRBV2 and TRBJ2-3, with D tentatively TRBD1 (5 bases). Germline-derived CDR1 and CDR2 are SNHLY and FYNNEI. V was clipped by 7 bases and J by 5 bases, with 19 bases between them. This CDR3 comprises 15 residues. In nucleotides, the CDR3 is TGTGCCAGCACCGCTGCGAGGACACCCGGAGATACGCAGTATTTT. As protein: CASTAARTPGDTQYF.

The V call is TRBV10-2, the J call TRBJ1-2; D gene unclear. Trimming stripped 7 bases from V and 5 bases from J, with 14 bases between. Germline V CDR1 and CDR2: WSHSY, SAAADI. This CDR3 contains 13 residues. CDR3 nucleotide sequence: TGCGCCAGCACCGAACAAAAAGGGTATGGCTACACCTTC. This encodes CASTEQKGYGYTF.

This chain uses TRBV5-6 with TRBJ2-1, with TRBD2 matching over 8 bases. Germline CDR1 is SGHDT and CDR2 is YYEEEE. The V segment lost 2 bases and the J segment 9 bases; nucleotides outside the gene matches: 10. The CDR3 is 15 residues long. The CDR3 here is CASSFRTSRYSEQFF. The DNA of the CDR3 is TGTGCCAGCAGCTTTAGGACTAGCAGATACTCTGAGCAGTTCTTC.

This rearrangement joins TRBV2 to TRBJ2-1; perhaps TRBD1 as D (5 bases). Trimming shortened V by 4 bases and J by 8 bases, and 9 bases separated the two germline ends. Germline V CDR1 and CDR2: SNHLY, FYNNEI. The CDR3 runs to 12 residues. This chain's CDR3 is CASSGDSYEQFF. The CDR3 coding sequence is TGTGCCAGCAGTGGAGACAGTTATGAGCAGTTCTTC. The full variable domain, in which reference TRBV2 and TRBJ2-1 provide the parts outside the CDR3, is EPEVTQTPSHQVTQMGQEVILRCVPISNHLYFYWYRQILGQKVEFLVSFYNNEISEKSEIFDDQFSVERPDGSNFTLKIRSTKLEDSAMYFCASSGDSYEQFFGPGTRLTVL.

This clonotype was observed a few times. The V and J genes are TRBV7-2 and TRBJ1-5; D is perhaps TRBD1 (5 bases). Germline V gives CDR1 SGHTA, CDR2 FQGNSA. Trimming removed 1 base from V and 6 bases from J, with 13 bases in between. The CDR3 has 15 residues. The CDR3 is CASSLGSGRGQPQHF. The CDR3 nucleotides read TGTGCCAGCAGCTTAGGGTCAGGGCGCGGTCAGCCCCAGCATTTT. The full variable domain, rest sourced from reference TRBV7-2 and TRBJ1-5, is GAGVSQSPSNKVTEKGKDVELRCDPISGHTALYWYRQSLGQGLEFLIYFQGNSAPDKSGLPSDRFSAERTGGSVSTLTIQRTQQEDSAVYLCASSLGSGRGQPQHFGDGTRLSIL.

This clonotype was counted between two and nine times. The CDR3 coding sequence is TGTGCCAGCAGTGAAACCCACAGAGAGACCCAGTACTTC. Residues: CASSETHRETQYF. This sequence joins TRBV6-1 and TRBJ2-5, with unresolved D. Germline V gene data show CDR1 as MNHNS and CDR2 as SASEGT. The CDR3 length is 13 residues. The V end was cut by 2 bases, the J end by 4 bases, with 8 bases between.

CDR3 amino acids: CASSPPFPGGSTEAFF. CDR3 bases: TGTGCCAGCAGCCCCCCCTTTCCGGGGGGATCCACTGAAGCTTTCTTT. This chain uses TRBV7-9 with TRBJ1-1; tentative D call: TRBD1 (5 bases). The CDR3 totals 16 residues. V shed 5 bases and J shed 4 bases, with 20 bases lying between them. CDR1 is SEHNR and CDR2 is FQNEAQ in the germline V gene (reference sequence).

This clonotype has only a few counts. CDR3 sequence: CASSLMGGLGDEQFF. As DNA, the CDR3 is TGTGCCAGCTCTCTAATGGGGGGTTTAGGGGATGAGCAGTTCTTC. The chain uses TRBV6-6 and TRBJ2-1, with D perhaps matching TRBD2 (6 bases). Deletions cut 8 bases from V and 8 bases from J, with 22 bases between. CDR1 and CDR2 (germline): MNHNY, SVGAGI (reference sequence). This CDR3 region has 15 residues.

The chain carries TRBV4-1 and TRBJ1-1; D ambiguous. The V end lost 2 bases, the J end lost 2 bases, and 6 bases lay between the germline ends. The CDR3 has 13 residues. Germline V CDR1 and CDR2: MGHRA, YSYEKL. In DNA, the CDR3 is TGCGCCAGCAGCCAACCACTAAACACTGAAGCTTTCTTT. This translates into CASSQPLNTEAFF.

CDR3 in DNA: TGTGCCAGCAGGTCGACAGTGAACACCGGGGAGCTGTTTTTT. The encoded protein is CASRSTVNTGELFF. The chain couples TRBV7-6 to TRBJ2-2; a weak D match, TRBD1 (5 bases). V was pared by 6 bases and J by 1 base, with 9 bases between. The germline V gene encodes CDR1 SGHVS and CDR2 FNYEAQ. The CDR3 is made up of 14 amino acids.

The CDR3 loop is CASSPNVGRNREAFF. In DNA, the CDR3 is TGTGCCAGCTCACCAAATGTGGGGCGAAATAGGGAAGCTTTCTTT. The chain joins TRBV18 to TRBJ1-1, with D tentatively TRBD1 (5 bases). From germline, CDR1 is KGHSH and CDR2 LQKENI. The CDR3 extends over 15 amino acids. Between the trimmed V and J ends, which lost 2 bases and 8 bases, there was a span of 18 bases.

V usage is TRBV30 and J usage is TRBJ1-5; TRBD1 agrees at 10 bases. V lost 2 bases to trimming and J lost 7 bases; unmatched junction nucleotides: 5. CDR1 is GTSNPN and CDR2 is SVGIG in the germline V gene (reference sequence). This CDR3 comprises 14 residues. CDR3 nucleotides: TGTGCCTGGAGTCAAGGGACAGGGGTCCAGCCCCAGCATTTT. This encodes CAWSQGTGVQPQHF.

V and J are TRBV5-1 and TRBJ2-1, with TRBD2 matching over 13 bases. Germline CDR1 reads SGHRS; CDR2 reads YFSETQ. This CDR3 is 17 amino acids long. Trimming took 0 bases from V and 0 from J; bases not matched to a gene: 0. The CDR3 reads CASSLGTSGGSYNEQFF. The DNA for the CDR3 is TGCGCCAGCAGCTTGGGGACTAGCGGGGGCTCCTACAATGAGCAGTTCTTC.